Below are 22 T cell receptor beta chains sequenced from a single sample in a study of spatial heterogeneity in lung cancer (dated by TCRdb to about 2019). The time point label corresponds to: sample taken at primary tumor resection. Library construction relied on 5' RACE. TCRdb shows the sequencer as NextSeq 500. The public reads were quality trimmed at Q25 with fastp and then assembled into clones with MiXCR by TCRdb, keeping productive beta chains. Entries that share a CDR3 protein sequence are merged under the most common genes and DNA. The sample contains 20,000 to 25,000 distinct CDR3 sequences, about 6% of them found a single time. Clones ranked in the top ten supply 10% of the sample. Antigens for these TCRs are unknown. Broad study findings and their caveats: The tumor nonsynonymous mutation count correlated with the number of expanded alpha and beta TCRs within the tumor.

This specimen was lung tumor tissue, taken at surgery. All receptors derive from a male donor with early-stage non-small cell lung cancer.

By share, this clonotype ranks as medium-sized. V gene TRBV6-2 or TRBV6-3 combines with J gene TRBJ2-7; 7 bases match TRBD1. The CDR3 contains 16 residues. CDR1 is MNHEY and CDR2 is SVGEGT in the germline V gene. V was clipped by 3 bases and J by 1 base; unmatched bases: 9. CDR3 region: CASSYRVDRASYEQYF. The CDR3 DNA reads TGTGCCAGCAGTTATCGAGTAGACAGGGCATCCTACGAGCAGTACTTC.

The chain combines TRBV28 with TRBJ2-7, with D unresolved. Trimming cost V 2 bases and J 3 bases, with 8 bases left between them. In germline, CDR1 is MDHEN, CDR2 SYDVKM. The CDR3 spans 13 residues. The CDR3 protein is CASSLRVFYEQYF. The CDR3 DNA follows: TGTGCCAGCAGTTTAAGGGTATTCTACGAGCAGTACTTC.

Ten or more counts support this clonotype. This chain uses TRBV7-2 with TRBJ2-1, with TRBD1 matching over 11 bases. The CDR3 has 15 amino acids. CDR1 is SGHTA, CDR2 FQGNSA, per germline. The ends lost 4 bases at V and 4 bases at J; junction bases unmatched: 3. The CDR3: CASSSGQGAYNEQFF. CDR3 DNA: TGTGCCAGCAGCTCCGGACAGGGGGCGTACAATGAGCAGTTCTTC.

In this sample, this clonotype turned up many times. The genes are TRBV12-3 or TRBV12-4 and TRBJ1-1; D is perhaps TRBD1 (5 bases). Between the trimmed V and J ends, which lost 6 bases and 5 bases, there was a span of 19 bases. CDR3 length equals 15 residues. The CDR3 bases are TGTGCCAGCAGACTTTTTGGGGGGACGGGGACTGAAGCTTTCTTT. This sequence encodes CASRLFGGTGTEAFF.

The CDR3 sequence is CASSYEETQYF. The CDR3 coding sequence is TGTGCCAGCAGTTATGAGGAGACCCAGTACTTC. The chain recombines TRBV6-5 with TRBJ2-5; no definite D call. V was shortened by 3 bases and J by 5 bases, with 4 bases between the two germline ends. Germline V lookup: CDR1 MNHEY, CDR2 SVGAGI. There are 11 residues in the CDR3.

The chain links TRBV12-3 or TRBV12-4 to TRBJ1-1; 7 bases line up with TRBD1. CDR3 length equals 13 residues. Trimming cost V 6 bases and J 0 bases; bases outside gene matches: 1. CDR3 protein: CASRQGMNTEAFF. In DNA, the CDR3 is TGTGCCAGCAGACAGGGGATGAACACTGAAGCTTTCTTT.

This clonotype was picked up many times. V gene TRBV28 combines with J gene TRBJ1-2, with 7 bases fitting TRBD1. Germline trimming cut 6 bases from V and 4 bases from J; bases unmatched to any gene: 8. CDR1 is MDHEN and CDR2 is SYDVKM in the germline V gene. The CDR3 has 14 amino acids. In DNA form, the CDR3 reads TGTGCCAGCAGCACTCCGGGACAGTCCTATGGCTACACCTTC. This translates into CASSTPGQSYGYTF.

In its sample, this clonotype was seen many times. V gene TRBV6-5 combines with J gene TRBJ2-2, with no clear D. Germline CDR1 reads MNHEY; CDR2 reads SVGAGI. The length of the CDR3 is 15 residues. Trimming removed 8 bases from V and 4 bases from J, with 17 bases in between. The CDR3 protein is CASSPLDRTTGELFF. CDR3 DNA: TGTGCCAGCTCCCCCCTCGACCGTACCACCGGGGAGCTGTTTTTT.

Judged by abundance, this clonotype is medium-sized. The DNA for the CDR3 is TGTGCCAGCAGCCCTACGACAGGGGGTAGCTATGGCTACACCTTC. Translated, it gives CASSPTTGGSYGYTF. The gene calls are TRBV11-2 and TRBJ1-2; TRBD1 agrees at 9 bases. There are 15 residues in the CDR3. V lost 5 bases to trimming and J lost 4 bases; unmatched junction nucleotides: 8. The V gene's germline CDR1 is SGHAT and CDR2 FQNNGV.

This clonotype appeared a few times. This chain links TRBV4-2 with TRBJ2-7; TRBD2 matches at 7 bases. This CDR3 has 17 amino acids. The germline V gene has CDR1 LGHNA and CDR2 YNFKEQ. J gave up 0 bases and V 7 bases, and 15 bases lay outside the gene matches. Here the CDR3 DNA reads TGTGCCAGCACCCCGCGAGCCGGAGCGGGGAGCTCCTACGAGCAGTACTTC. Its translation is CASTPRAGAGSSYEQYF.

This clonotype was found many times. The chain combines TRBV3-1 with TRBJ2-1; D not certain. Germline V lookup: CDR1 LGHDT, CDR2 YNNKEL (reference sequence). This CDR3 is 14 amino acids long. The V end lost 7 bases, the J end lost 8 bases, and 18 bases lay between the germline ends. The DNA for the CDR3 is TGTGCCAGCAACCAGAGGCCAGGTCCATATGAGCAGTTCTTC. It encodes CASNQRPGPYEQFF.

This clonotype appeared many times. The J gene is TRBJ2-2, the V gene TRBV7-2; 9 nucleotides agree with TRBD2. V lost 3 bases to trimming and J lost 5 bases; unmatched junction nucleotides: 1. The germline V gene has CDR1 SGHTA and CDR2 FQGNSA. The CDR3 length is 14 residues. CDR3: CASSLLAGTGELFF. In DNA form, the CDR3 reads TGTGCCAGCAGCTTGCTAGCGGGAACCGGGGAGCTGTTTTTT.

This clonotype was seen repeatedly, ten times or more. The chain recombines TRBV5-1 with TRBJ2-3; 11 positions agree with TRBD2. From germline, CDR1 is SGHRS and CDR2 YFSETQ. The CDR3 is made up of 17 amino acids. V shed 4 bases, J shed 2 bases, and the junction held 9 bases outside the gene matches. Here the CDR3 reads CASSLLIAGGPTDTQYF. In DNA form, the CDR3 reads TGCGCCAGCAGCCTTCTTATAGCGGGGGGGCCCACAGATACGCAGTATTTT.

This clonotype was seen at least ten times. The chain links TRBV18 to TRBJ2-5, with D uncertain. Germline loops: CDR1 KGHSH, CDR2 LQKENI. The CDR3 is 12 residues long. Trimming stripped 4 bases from V and 5 bases from J, with 8 bases between. The CDR3 DNA reads TGTGCCAGCTCACTACCTTTCGAGACCCAGTACTTC. It is translated as CASSLPFETQYF. The entire variable domain, with the rest obtained from reference TRBV18 and TRBJ2-5, is as follows: NAGVMQNPRHLVRRRGQEARLRCSPMKGHSHVYWYRQLPEEGLKFMVYLQKENIIDESGMPKERFSAEFPKEGPSILRIQQVVRGDSAAYFCASSLPFETQYFGPGTRLLVL.

There are many counts of this clonotype. The chain uses TRBV7-2 and TRBJ2-1, with no clear D. This CDR3 is built from 13 residues. Germline V gene lookup returns CDR1 SGHTA and CDR2 FQGNSA. Trimming took 1 base from V and 4 from J, leaving 5 bases between them. The CDR3 spells CASSLGTYNEQFF. The CDR3 nucleotides are TGTGCCAGCAGCTTAGGTACGTACAATGAGCAGTTCTTC.

This clonotype was seen only a few times. The gene calls are TRBV5-5 and TRBJ2-4; no definite D call. Germline-derived CDR1 and CDR2 are SGHKS and YYEKEE (reference sequence). The CDR3 is made up of 16 amino acids. With 1 base removed from V and 1 base from J, the gap between germline ends came to 12 bases. CDR3 region: CASSLTPGTAKNIQYF. The DNA of the CDR3 is TGTGCCAGCAGCTTGACCCCCGGAACGGCCAAAAACATTCAGTACTTC.

This clonotype was seen repeatedly, ten times or more. The chain employs TRBV6-1 and TRBJ2-7, with 12 bases identical to TRBD1. V dropped 2 bases and J dropped 4; count of bases not matched to a gene: 3. Germline V gene sequence: CDR1 MNHNS, CDR2 SASEGT. The CDR3 sequence is 15 residues long. As DNA, the CDR3 is TGTGCCAGCAGTGAATGGGACAGGGGGCCATACGAGCAGTACTTC. Encoded protein: CASSEWDRGPYEQYF.

In this sample, this clonotype turned up many times. The rearrangement joins TRBV5-4 to TRBJ2-1; TRBD2 aligns across 8 bases. The V segment lost 10 bases and the J segment 6 bases; nucleotides outside the gene matches: 9. The CDR3 contains 13 residues. Germline assignment: CDR1 SGHNT and CDR2 YYREEE (reference sequence). The CDR3 protein is CAAGTRGANEQFF. The CDR3 DNA sequence: TGTGCCGCCGGGACTAGGGGAGCCAATGAGCAGTTCTTC.

This clonotype was detected many times. This chain joins TRBV11-2 and TRBJ2-5; a possible D gene is TRBD2 (6 bases). The CDR3 extends over 15 amino acids. The germline gives CDR1 SGHAT, CDR2 FQNNGV. The V end lost 6 bases, the J end lost 4 bases, and 18 bases lay between the germline ends. In DNA, the CDR3 is TGTGCCAGCAGTGCCGGGGGACGGGGTGGAGAGACCCAGTACTTC. Its translation: CASSAGGRGGETQYF.

The table lists this clonotype with many counts. V gene TRBV5-4 combines with J gene TRBJ2-3; the D gene could be TRBD1 or TRBD2 (5 bases each). V dropped 5 bases and J dropped 1 base, with 14 bases sitting between them. The CDR3 has 15 residues. Germline CDR1 is SGHNT and CDR2 is YYREEE (reference sequence). This CDR3 is CASRSARDRTDTQYF. As DNA, the CDR3 is TGTGCCAGCAGGTCAGCCAGGGACCGCACAGATACGCAGTATTTT.

This clonotype was seen repeatedly, ten times or more. The chain has TRBV24-1 and TRBJ1-2; tentative D call: TRBD1 (5 bases). Trimming took 12 bases from V and 4 from J, leaving 14 bases between them. Germline V CDR1 and CDR2: KGHDR, SFDVKD. This CDR3 comprises 12 residues. This chain's CDR3 is CAASGGSYGYTF. Here the CDR3 DNA reads TGTGCCGCCTCCGGGGGGTCCTATGGCTACACCTTC.

In its sample, this clonotype was seen many times. This rearrangement joins TRBV24-1 to TRBJ2-1; a possible D gene is TRBD1 (5 bases). V lost 4 bases and J 0 bases, leaving 9 bases between the germline ends. In germline, CDR1 is KGHDR, CDR2 SFDVKD. This CDR3 region has 15 residues. CDR3 nucleotide sequence: TGTGCCACCAGTGAGGGGCGGAGCTCCTACAATGAGCAGTTCTTC. It encodes CATSEGRSSYNEQFF.